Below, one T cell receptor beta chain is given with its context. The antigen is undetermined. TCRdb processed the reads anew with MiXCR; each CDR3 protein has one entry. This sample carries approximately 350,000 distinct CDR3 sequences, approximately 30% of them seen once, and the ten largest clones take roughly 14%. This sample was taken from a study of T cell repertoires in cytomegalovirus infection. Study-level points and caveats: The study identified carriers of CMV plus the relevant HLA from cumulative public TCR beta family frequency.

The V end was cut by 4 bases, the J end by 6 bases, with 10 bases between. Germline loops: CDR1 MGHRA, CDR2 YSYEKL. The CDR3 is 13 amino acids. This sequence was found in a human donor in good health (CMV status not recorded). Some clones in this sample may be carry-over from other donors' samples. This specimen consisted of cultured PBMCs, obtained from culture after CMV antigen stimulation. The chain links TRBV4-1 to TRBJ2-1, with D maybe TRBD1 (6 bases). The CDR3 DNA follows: TGCGCCAGCAGCCTCTTGGGGGCCAATGAGCAGTTCTTC. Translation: CASSLLGANEQFF.